This entry lists 18 T cell receptor beta chains sequenced from one sample in a study of cytomegalovirus exposure and HLA in healthy donors. Amplification used 60 Vbeta primers and 13 Jbeta primers. Libraries were prepared by immunoSEQ multiplex PCR; TCRdb keeps only in-frame clonotypes and omits some of them. The sample has some 140,000 clones; around 77% are singletons. Sequencing used PBMCs. These receptor sequences come from a man aged 25-45 years in good health and CMV-seronegative.

This clone was observed at least ten times. The chain is built from TRBV6-5 and TRBJ1-4; TRBD1 is a possible D gene (5 bases). CDR1 MNHEY and CDR2 SVGAGI come from the germline V gene. V shed 0 bases and J shed 8 bases, with 13 bases lying between them. The CDR3 contains 15 residues. The CDR3 DNA sequence: TGTGCCAGCAGTTACTCGAAAAGGGAGGGGGAAAAACTGTTTTTT. It is translated as CASSYSKREGEKLFF.

CDR3 sequence: CASSFGPGIFYEQYF. The CDR3 region has the DNA TGTGCCAGCAGCTTCGGCCCAGGGATTTTCTACGAGCAGTACTTC. The J gene is TRBJ2-7, the V gene TRBV11-2; a weak D match, TRBD1 (5 bases). This CDR3 spans 15 amino acids. Germline V CDR1 and CDR2: SGHAT, FQNNGV. Trimming took 3 bases from V and 3 from J, leaving 15 bases between them.

The chain carries TRBV13 and TRBJ2-7; 9 bases are shared with TRBD1. The CDR3 runs to 15 residues. Looked up from germline, CDR1 is PRHDT and CDR2 is FYEKMQ (reference sequence). V lost 5 bases, J lost 1 base, and 6 bases stayed unmatched. The CDR3 loop is CASSRRDRESYEQYF. Here the CDR3 DNA reads TGTGCCAGCAGCCGCCGGGACAGGGAATCCTACGAGCAGTACTTC.

This rearrangement joins TRBV6-5 to TRBJ1-1, with D possibly TRBD1 on 6 matching bases. This CDR3 spans 12 amino acids. The germline V gene encodes CDR1 MNHEY and CDR2 SVGAGI. Trimming left V 8 bases short and J 6 bases short, with 13 bases between. This CDR3 reads CASVAGASEAFF. CDR3 nucleotide sequence: TGTGCCAGCGTGGCGGGGGCGTCTGAAGCTTTCTTT.

The V call is TRBV19, the J call TRBJ2-7, with TRBD1 identical over 10 bases. The germline V gene encodes CDR1 LNHDA and CDR2 SQIVND (reference sequence). The CDR3 is made up of 14 amino acids. V was clipped by 6 bases and J by 7 bases; unmatched bases: 9. CDR3 bases: TGTGCCAGTAGAACGACAGGGGGCGCGTCGGAGCAGTACTTC. It encodes CASRTTGGASEQYF.

The chain joins TRBV6-5 to TRBJ2-7, with D possibly being TRBD2 (6 bases). From germline, CDR1 is MNHEY and CDR2 SVGAGI. The CDR3 is 15 amino acids. The V gene lost 6 bases and the J gene lost 2 bases, with 17 bases spanning the gap. For the CDR3, the DNA is TGTGCCAGCAGCCCGGGCTATGGCGGGACCTACGAGCAGTACTTC. Its translation is CASSPGYGGTYEQYF.

A few counts support this clone. The J gene is TRBJ2-5, the V gene TRBV2; the D is unclear. CDR1 is SNHLY, CDR2 FYNNEI, per germline. The CDR3 is 13 amino acids. Deletions cut 1 base from V and 4 bases from J, with 7 bases between. CDR3 residues: CASSEVPVETQYF. CDR3 coding DNA: TGTGCCAGCAGTGAAGTTCCGGTAGAGACCCAGTACTTC.

V and J are TRBV11-2 and TRBJ1-2; 7 bases agree with TRBD1. Germline V gives CDR1 SGHAT, CDR2 FQNNGV. J was trimmed by 3 bases and V by 1 base; bases with no gene match: 2. The CDR3 extends over 14 amino acids. The CDR3 reads CASSLGDSYYGYTF. CDR3 in DNA: TGTGCCAGCAGCTTAGGGGACAGCTACTATGGCTACACCTTC. Complete variable domain (other parts from reference TRBV11-2 and TRBJ1-2): EAGVAQSPRYKIIEKRQSVAFWCNPISGHATLYWYQQILGQGPKLLIQFQNNGVVDDSQLPKDRFSAERLKGVDSTLKIQPAKLEDSAVYLCASSLGDSYYGYTFGSGTRLTVV.

This chain uses TRBV18 with TRBJ2-2; tentative D call: TRBD1 (5 bases). CDR1 is KGHSH, CDR2 LQKENI, per germline. The CDR3 has 15 amino acids. Trimming shortened V by 1 base and J by 1 base, and 7 bases separated the two germline ends. This chain's CDR3 is CASSPQTENTGELFF. Here the CDR3 DNA reads TGTGCCAGCTCACCACAGACAGAGAACACCGGGGAGCTGTTTTTT.

This clone occurred a few times. The chain uses TRBV5-4 and TRBJ2-3; maybe TRBD2 (6 bases). Germline CDR1 SGHNT, CDR2 YYREEE (reference sequence). The V gene lost 0 bases and the J gene lost 6 bases, with 8 bases spanning the gap. This CDR3 has 13 residues. Here the CDR3 reads CASSLGLGDTQYF. The DNA of the CDR3 is TGTGCCAGCAGCTTGGGACTAGGTGATACGCAGTATTTT.

The rearrangement links TRBV7-3 to TRBJ1-1; 7 nucleotides align to TRBD1. The V and J ends lost 5 bases and 6 bases, in that order; junction bases with no gene match: 9. Germline CDR1 SGHTA, CDR2 FQGTGA. CDR3 length: 14 amino acids. CDR3: CASSPGQRRSEAFF. The CDR3 DNA is TGTGCCAGCAGCCCGGGACAGAGACGGTCTGAAGCTTTCTTT.

This clone was counted a few times. This rearrangement joins TRBV6-5 to TRBJ1-1; D gene ambiguous. CDR1 and CDR2 from the germline V gene are MNHEY and SVGAGI. V lost 0 bases and J 1 base, leaving 12 bases between the germline ends. This CDR3 comprises 16 residues. The CDR3: CASSYSLANTNTEAFF. The CDR3, as DNA: TGTGCCAGCAGTTACTCGTTGGCAAATACGAACACTGAAGCTTTCTTT.

This chain uses TRBV6-6 with TRBJ1-5, with D possibly TRBD1 on 6 matching bases. CDR3 length: 15 amino acids. CDR1 MNHNY and CDR2 SVGAGI come from the germline V gene (reference sequence). V lost 8 bases and J 6 bases, leaving 20 bases between the germline ends. This chain's CDR3 is CASSPLYRVSQPQHF. CDR3 DNA sequence: TGTGCCAGCTCACCCCTCTACAGGGTTAGTCAGCCCCAGCATTTT.

The chain carries TRBV27 and TRBJ2-3; 16 nucleotides agree with TRBD2. This CDR3 contains 19 residues. V trimming: 0 bases; J trimming: 2 bases; junction bases outside the gene matches: 5. CDR1 and CDR2 from the germline V gene are MNHEY and SMNVEV (reference sequence). CDR3 region: CASSLSGTSGRADTDTQYF. In nucleotides, the CDR3 is TGTGCCAGCAGTTTATCGGGGACTAGCGGGAGGGCGGACACAGATACGCAGTATTTT.

V gene TRBV9 combines with J gene TRBJ1-4; TRBD1 is a possible D gene (6 bases). Trimming shortened V by 4 bases and J by 8 bases, and 18 bases separated the two germline ends. This CDR3 comprises 15 residues. CDR1 and CDR2 (germline): SGDLS, YYNGEE. The CDR3 DNA sequence: TGTGCCAGCAGCCAATACGGACAGCCTGAGGAAAAACTGTTTTTT. It yields the protein CASSQYGQPEEKLFF.

CDR3 DNA sequence: TGTGCCAGCAGGGACAGGTACCAAGAGACCCAGTACTTC. The encoded protein is CASRDRYQETQYF. V is TRBV2 and J is TRBJ2-5; TRBD1 agrees at 7 bases. Germline CDR1 and CDR2: SNHLY and FYNNEI. The CDR3 runs 13 residues. J was trimmed by 0 bases and V by 6 bases; bases with no gene match: 1.

The rearrangement joins TRBV7-8 to TRBJ2-1; tentative D call: TRBD1 (5 bases). V shed 7 bases and J shed 13 bases, with 20 bases lying between them. Per the germline V gene, CDR1 is SGHVS and CDR2 is FQNEAQ. CDR3 length: 13 residues. The CDR3 loop is CASTNAQGIGQFF. Written as DNA, the CDR3 is TGTGCCAGCACCAACGCTCAGGGAATTGGACAGTTCTTC.

The V call is TRBV23-1, the J call TRBJ1-1; TRBD1 might be the D (6 bases). TRBV23-1 is classed as an ORF, of uncertain function. CDR3 length equals 13 residues. Between the trimmed V and J ends, which lost 6 bases and 4 bases, there was a span of 12 bases. CDR3 in amino acids: CASSGETGTEAFF. In nucleotides, the CDR3 is TGCGCCAGCAGCGGGGAGACAGGCACTGAAGCTTTCTTT.